This TCR beta chain was profiled in a study of T cells in Graves' hyperthyroidism and ophthalmopathy. Study-wide results and caveats: A 13 V-J signature model discriminated ophthalmopathy versus stable hyperthyroidism. Expanded thyroid clonotypes (above 0.001) were mostly also found in blood.

Amplification of TCR beta CDR3 regions was performed using RNA transcripts as template. First-round RT-PCR of the TCR CDR3 relied on the HTBI primer set. One entry per CDR3 protein results from TCRdb running MiXCR on the multiplex PCR reads. Of some 770,000 distinct CDR3 sequences in the sample, about 16% were seen once. Germline CDR1 is LGHDT and CDR2 is YNNKEL (reference sequence). This CDR3 region has 16 residues. The trim removed 1 base at V and 5 bases at J, leaving 6 bases unmatched. This clonotype was seen ten or more times. No antigen is known for it. In patients aged 18 to 65, hyperthyroidism was newly diagnosed, with duration under 2 months.

What was sequenced was blood. This rearrangement joins TRBV3-1 to TRBJ2-5, with 11 positions matching TRBD1. The clonotype originates from a young man with Graves' hyperthyroidism. The CDR3 sequence: CASSQGLGQGEETQYF. The DNA for the CDR3 is TGTGCCAGCAGCCAAGGTCTGGGACAGGGGGAGGAGACCCAGTACTTC.